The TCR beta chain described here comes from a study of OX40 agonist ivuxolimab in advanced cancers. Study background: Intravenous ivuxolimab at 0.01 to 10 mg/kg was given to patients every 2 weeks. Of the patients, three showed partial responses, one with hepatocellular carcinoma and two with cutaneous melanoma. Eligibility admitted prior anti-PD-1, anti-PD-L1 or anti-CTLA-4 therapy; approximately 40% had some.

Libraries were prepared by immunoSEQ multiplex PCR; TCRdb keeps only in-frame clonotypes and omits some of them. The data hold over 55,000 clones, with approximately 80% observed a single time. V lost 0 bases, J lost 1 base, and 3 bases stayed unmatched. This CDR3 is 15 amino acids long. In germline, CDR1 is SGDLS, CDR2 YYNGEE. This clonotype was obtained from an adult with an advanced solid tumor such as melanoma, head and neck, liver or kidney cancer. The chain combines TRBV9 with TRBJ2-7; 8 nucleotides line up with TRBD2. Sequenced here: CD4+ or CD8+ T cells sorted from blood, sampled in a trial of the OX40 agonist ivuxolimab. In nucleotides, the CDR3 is TGTGCCAGCAGCGTAGAGGTAGCGGGATCCTACGAGCAGTACTTC. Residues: CASSVEVAGSYEQYF.